Below are 10 T cell receptor beta chains sequenced from a single sample in a study of human T cells and chemical hapten exposure. From the RACE reads, TCRdb called clonotypes with MiXCR, one entry per CDR3 protein. Of 95,000 to 130,000 distinct CDR3 sequences in the sample, around 10% are singletons; the top ten hold roughly 1.5%. Time point indicated: patch test 1, 2 weeks after DPC sensitization. Treatment here: therapeutic diphenylcyclopropenone sensitization with weekly scalp DPC. Specimen: whole blood, collected in connection with sensitization to the hapten diphenylcyclopropenone (DPC). All receptors come from a woman aged 45-65 years with alopecia areata. Some clones in this sample may be carry-over from other donors' samples.

This clonotype occurred many times. The chain links TRBV20-1 to TRBJ2-1, with D perhaps being TRBD1 or TRBD2 (6 bases each). Germline loops: CDR1 DFQATT, CDR2 SNEGSKA (reference sequence). The CDR3 contains 14 residues. V was shortened by 3 bases and J by 5 bases, with 14 bases between the two germline ends. CDR3 in amino acids: CSARSQRGDNEQFF. The CDR3 nucleotides read TGCAGTGCTAGGAGCCAGAGGGGGGACAATGAGCAGTTCTTC.

This chain links TRBV5-1 with TRBJ2-2, with 7 positions matching TRBD1. V was pared by 5 bases and J by 0 bases, with 7 bases of the junction left unmatched. The CDR3 spans 16 residues. Germline V gives CDR1 SGHRS, CDR2 YFSETQ. The CDR3: CASSSRDSPNTGELFF. DNA of the CDR3: TGCGCCAGCAGTTCTAGGGACAGTCCGAACACCGGGGAGCTGTTTTTT.

This clonotype occurred many times. CDR3 protein: CAISDREGSSSYEQYF. The CDR3 DNA reads as TGTGCCATCAGTGATCGGGAGGGTTCCAGCTCCTACGAGCAGTACTTC. The rearrangement uses TRBV10-3 and TRBJ2-7; 8 bases align to TRBD2. The CDR3 is 16 amino acids. V dropped 3 bases and J dropped 0; count of bases not matched to a gene: 7. The germline gives CDR1 ENHRY, CDR2 SYGVKD.

This clonotype has at least ten counts. The chain couples TRBV6-2 or TRBV6-3 to TRBJ1-2, with D uncertain. V was shortened by 7 bases and J by 2 bases, with 23 bases between the two germline ends. Germline V CDR1 and CDR2: MNHEY, SVGEGT. This CDR3 is 17 amino acids long. The CDR3 protein is CASTLKGQATSNYGYTF. CDR3 bases: TGTGCCAGCACCCTTAAGGGCCAGGCGACTTCAAACTATGGCTACACCTTC.

This clonotype has more than one count but fewer than ten. The chain is built from TRBV20-1 and TRBJ2-3, with 8 bases lining up with TRBD2. The germline gives CDR1 DFQATT, CDR2 SNEGSKA (reference sequence). Trimming cost V 6 bases and J 2 bases; bases outside gene matches: 7. This CDR3 region has 14 residues. The CDR3 sequence is CSALISGTTDTQYF. The CDR3 nucleotides read TGCAGTGCCCTTATTAGCGGGACCACAGATACGCAGTATTTT.

About this clonotype: A much more abundant neighbour one base away suggests this may be a read error. The CDR3 DNA reads as TGCAGCGTTGCGCAGTCGAACACTGTAGCTTTCTTT. It encodes CSVAQSNTVAFF. The V and J genes are TRBV29-1 and TRBJ1-1; the D is unclear. The germline V gene encodes CDR1 SQVTM and CDR2 ANQGSEA. The CDR3 spans 12 residues. The whole variable domain, filled in from reference TRBV29-1 and TRBJ1-1, reads SAVISQKPSRDICQRGTSLTIQCQVDSQVTMMFWYRQQPGQSLTLIATANQGSEATYESGFVIDKFPISRPNLTFSTLTVSNMSPEDSSIYLCSVAQSNTVAFFGQGTRLTVV.

The chain has TRBV7-8 and TRBJ2-1, with D hard to call. Germline V gene lookup returns CDR1 SGHVS and CDR2 FQNEAQ. V was shortened by 6 bases and J by 4 bases, with 22 bases between the two germline ends. The CDR3 sequence is 17 residues long. The CDR3, as DNA: TGTGCCAGCAGTTTAAAGAGAATTCAGGAATTATACAATGAGCAGTTCTTC. Protein sequence: CASSLKRIQELYNEQFF. Full variable domain (rest looked up from reference TRBV7-8 and TRBJ2-1): GAGVSQSPRYKVAKRGQDVALRCDPISGHVSLFWYQQALGQGPEFLTYFQNEAQLDKSGLPSDRFFAERPEGSVSTLKIQRTQQEDSAVYLCASSLKRIQELYNEQFFGPGTRLTVL.

The chain couples TRBV7-6 to TRBJ2-2; D possibly matches TRBD1 or TRBD2 (5 bases each). The CDR3 contains 15 residues. Trimming left V 10 bases short and J 6 bases short, with 21 bases between. Germline values: CDR1 SGHVS, CDR2 FNYEAQ. CDR3 in DNA: TGTGCCATCAAACTAGAGGGGATCCAGTCCGGGGAGCTGTTTTTT. Translating it yields CAIKLEGIQSGELFF.

In its sample, this clonotype was seen many times. The chain links TRBV29-1 to TRBJ2-5, with TRBD2 identical over 11 bases. Germline lookup yields CDR1 SQVTM and CDR2 ANQGSEA. Unmatched junction bases numbered 1, after V lost 4 bases and J lost 3 bases. The length of the CDR3 is 13 residues. This chain's CDR3 is CSVAGLAEETQYF. The CDR3 DNA sequence: TGCAGCGTTGCGGGACTAGCGGAAGAGACCCAGTACTTC.

This clonotype has ten or more counts. This sequence joins TRBV11-2 and TRBJ2-2, with TRBD2 as a possible D gene (6 bases). Per germline, CDR1 SGHAT and CDR2 FQNNGV. The CDR3 sequence is 16 residues long. Between the trimmed V and J ends, which lost 5 bases and 1 base, there was a span of 14 bases. For the CDR3, the DNA is TGTGCCAGCAGCCCCGCTGGCGGGGTGAACACCGGGGAGCTGTTTTTT. Residues: CASSPAGGVNTGELFF.